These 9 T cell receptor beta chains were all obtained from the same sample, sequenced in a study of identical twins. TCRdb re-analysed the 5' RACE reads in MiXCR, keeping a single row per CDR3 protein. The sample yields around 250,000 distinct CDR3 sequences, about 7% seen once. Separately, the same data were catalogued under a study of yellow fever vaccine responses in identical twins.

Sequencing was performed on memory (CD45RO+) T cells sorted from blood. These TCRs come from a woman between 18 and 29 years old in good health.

The CDR3 DNA reads TGCAGTGCTAGAGTGCCCGGGAGTTCATCTGGTGAGCAGTTCTTC. Translated: CSARVPGSSSGEQFF. The chain combines TRBV20-1 with TRBJ2-1, with D tentatively TRBD2 (6 bases). Germline-derived CDR1 and CDR2 are DFQATT and SNEGSKA (reference sequence). V lost 1 base and J 9 bases, leaving 19 bases between the germline ends. The CDR3 sequence is 15 residues long.

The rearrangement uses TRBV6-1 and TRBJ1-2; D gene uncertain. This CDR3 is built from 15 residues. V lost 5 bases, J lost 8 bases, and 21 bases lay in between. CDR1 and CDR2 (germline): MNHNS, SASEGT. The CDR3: CASSPWDRGERGYTF. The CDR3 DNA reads TGTGCCAGCAGTCCTTGGGATCGGGGAGAACGGGGCTACACCTTC.

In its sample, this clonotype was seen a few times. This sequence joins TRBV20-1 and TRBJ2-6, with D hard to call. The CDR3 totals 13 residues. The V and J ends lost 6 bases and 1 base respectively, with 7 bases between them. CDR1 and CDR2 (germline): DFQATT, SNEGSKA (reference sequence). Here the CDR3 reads CSAQKSGANVLTF. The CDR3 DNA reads TGCAGTGCCCAGAAGTCTGGGGCCAACGTCCTGACTTTC.

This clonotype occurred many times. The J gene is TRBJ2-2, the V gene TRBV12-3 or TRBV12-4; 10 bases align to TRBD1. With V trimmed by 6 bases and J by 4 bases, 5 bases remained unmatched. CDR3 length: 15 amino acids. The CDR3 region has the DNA TGTGCCAGCAGCTCCGGGACAGGGGTCACCGGGGAGCTGTTTTTT. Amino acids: CASSSGTGVTGELFF.

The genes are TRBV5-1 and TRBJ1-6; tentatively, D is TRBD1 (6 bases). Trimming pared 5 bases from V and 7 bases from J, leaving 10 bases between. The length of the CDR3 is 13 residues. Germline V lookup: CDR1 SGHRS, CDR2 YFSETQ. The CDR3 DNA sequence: TGCGCCAGCAGATCAGGGGAAAATTCACCCCTCCACTTT. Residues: CASRSGENSPLHF.

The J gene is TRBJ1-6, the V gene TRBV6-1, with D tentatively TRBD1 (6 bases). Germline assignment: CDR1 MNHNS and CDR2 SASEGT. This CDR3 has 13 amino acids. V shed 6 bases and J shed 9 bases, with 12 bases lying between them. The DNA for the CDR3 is TGTGCCAGCAGGTCAGGGGAAGGTTCACCCCTCCACTTT. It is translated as CASRSGEGSPLHF.

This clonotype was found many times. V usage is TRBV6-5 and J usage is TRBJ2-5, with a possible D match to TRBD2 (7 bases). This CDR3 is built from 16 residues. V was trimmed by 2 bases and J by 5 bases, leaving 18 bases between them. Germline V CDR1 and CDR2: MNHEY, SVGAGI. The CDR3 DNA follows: TGTGCCAGCAGTTACCGGGCGGGGGCCCCTCAGGAGACCCAGTACTTC. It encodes CASSYRAGAPQETQYF.

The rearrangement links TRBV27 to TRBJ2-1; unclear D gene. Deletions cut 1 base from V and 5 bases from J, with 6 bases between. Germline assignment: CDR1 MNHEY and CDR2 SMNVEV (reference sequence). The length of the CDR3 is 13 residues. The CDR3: CASSLFQNNEQFF. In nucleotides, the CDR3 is TGTGCCAGCAGTTTATTCCAAAACAATGAGCAGTTCTTC.

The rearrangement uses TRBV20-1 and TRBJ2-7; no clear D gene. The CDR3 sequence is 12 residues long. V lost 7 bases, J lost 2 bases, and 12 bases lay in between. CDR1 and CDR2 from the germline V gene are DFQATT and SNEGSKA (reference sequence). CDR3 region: CSVPIQAYEQYF. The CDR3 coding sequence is TGCAGTGTCCCTATCCAAGCCTACGAGCAGTACTTC.